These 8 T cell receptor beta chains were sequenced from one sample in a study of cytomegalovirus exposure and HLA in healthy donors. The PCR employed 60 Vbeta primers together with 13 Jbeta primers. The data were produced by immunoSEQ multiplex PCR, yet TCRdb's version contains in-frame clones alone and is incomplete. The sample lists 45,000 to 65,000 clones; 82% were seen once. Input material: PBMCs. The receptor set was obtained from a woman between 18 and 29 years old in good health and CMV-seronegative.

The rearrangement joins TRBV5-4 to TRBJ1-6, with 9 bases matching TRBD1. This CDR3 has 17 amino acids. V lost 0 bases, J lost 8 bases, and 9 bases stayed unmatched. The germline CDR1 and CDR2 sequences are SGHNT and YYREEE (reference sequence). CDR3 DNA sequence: TGTGCCAGCAGCTTGGGGGGTCGACAGGGGGAATATTCACCCCTCCACTTT. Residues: CASSLGGRQGEYSPLHF.

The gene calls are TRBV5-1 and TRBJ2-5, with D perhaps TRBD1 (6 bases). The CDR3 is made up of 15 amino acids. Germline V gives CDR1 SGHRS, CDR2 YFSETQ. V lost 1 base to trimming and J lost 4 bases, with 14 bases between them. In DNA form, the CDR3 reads TGCGCCAGCAGCTTGCAGGGGTTGGGCGGAGAGACCCAGTACTTC. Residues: CASSLQGLGGETQYF.

Written as DNA, the CDR3 is TGTGCCACCAGCAGAGATCGGGGAGATGAAGCTTTCTTT. Translating it yields CATSRDRGDEAFF. The rearrangement joins TRBV15 to TRBJ1-1; D not certain. The V and J ends lost 0 bases and 7 bases respectively, with 9 bases between them. CDR3 length: 13 residues. CDR1 is LNHNV, CDR2 YYDKDF, per germline (reference sequence).

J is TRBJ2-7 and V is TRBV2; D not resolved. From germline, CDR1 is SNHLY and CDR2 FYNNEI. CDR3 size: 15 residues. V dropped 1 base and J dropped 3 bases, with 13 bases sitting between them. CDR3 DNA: TGTGCCAGCAGTGAAGGTTCCCGAACAGTCTACGAGCAGTACTTC. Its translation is CASSEGSRTVYEQYF. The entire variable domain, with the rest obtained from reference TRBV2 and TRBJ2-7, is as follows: EPEVTQTPSHQVTQMGQEVILRCVPISNHLYFYWYRQILGQKVEFLVSFYNNEISEKSEIFDDQFSVERPDGSNFTLKIRSTKLEDSAMYFCASSEGSRTVYEQYFGPGTRLTVT.

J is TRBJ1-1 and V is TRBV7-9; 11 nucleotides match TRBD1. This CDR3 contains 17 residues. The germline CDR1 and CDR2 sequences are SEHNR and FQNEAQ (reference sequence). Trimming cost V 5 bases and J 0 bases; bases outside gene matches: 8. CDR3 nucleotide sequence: TGTGCCAGCAGCACCCGGGACAGGGGGGGGATGAACACTGAAGCTTTCTTT. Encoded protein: CASSTRDRGGMNTEAFF.

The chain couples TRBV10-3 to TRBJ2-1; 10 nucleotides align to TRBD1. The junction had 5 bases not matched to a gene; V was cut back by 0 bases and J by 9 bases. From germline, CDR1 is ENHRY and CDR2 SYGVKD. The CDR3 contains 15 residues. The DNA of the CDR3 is TGTGCCATCAGTGAGTCGACAGGGGGCGCCTTTGAGCAGTTCTTC. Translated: CAISESTGGAFEQFF.

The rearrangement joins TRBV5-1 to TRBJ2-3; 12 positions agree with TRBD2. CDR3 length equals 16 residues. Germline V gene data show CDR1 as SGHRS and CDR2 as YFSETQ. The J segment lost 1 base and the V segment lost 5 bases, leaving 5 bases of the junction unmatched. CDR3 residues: CASRPGLAGRTDTQYF. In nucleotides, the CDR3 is TGCGCCAGCAGGCCCGGACTAGCGGGGCGCACAGATACGCAGTATTTT.

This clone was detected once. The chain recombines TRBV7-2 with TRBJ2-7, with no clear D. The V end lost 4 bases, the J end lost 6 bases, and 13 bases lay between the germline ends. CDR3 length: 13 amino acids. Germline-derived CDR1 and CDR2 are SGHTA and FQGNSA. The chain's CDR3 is CASSSFLPSEQYF. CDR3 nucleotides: TGTGCCAGCAGCTCGTTCCTCCCGAGCGAGCAGTACTTC.